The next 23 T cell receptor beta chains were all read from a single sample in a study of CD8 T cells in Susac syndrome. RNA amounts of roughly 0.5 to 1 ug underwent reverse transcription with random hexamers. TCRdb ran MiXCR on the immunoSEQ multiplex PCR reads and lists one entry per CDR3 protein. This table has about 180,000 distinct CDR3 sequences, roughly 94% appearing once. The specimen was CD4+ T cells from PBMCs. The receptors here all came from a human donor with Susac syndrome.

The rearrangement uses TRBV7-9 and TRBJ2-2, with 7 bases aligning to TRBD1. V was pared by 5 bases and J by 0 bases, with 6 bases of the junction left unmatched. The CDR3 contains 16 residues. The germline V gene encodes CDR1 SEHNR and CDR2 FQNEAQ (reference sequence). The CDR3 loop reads CASSTRQGTNTGELFF. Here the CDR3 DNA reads TGTGCCAGCAGCACCAGACAGGGTACGAACACCGGGGAGCTGTTTTTT.

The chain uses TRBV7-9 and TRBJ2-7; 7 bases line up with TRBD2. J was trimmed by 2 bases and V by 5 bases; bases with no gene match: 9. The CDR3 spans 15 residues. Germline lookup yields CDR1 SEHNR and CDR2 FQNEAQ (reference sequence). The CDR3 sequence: CASSPGASGPYEQYF. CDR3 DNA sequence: TGTGCCAGCAGCCCCGGGGCTAGCGGTCCCTACGAGCAGTACTTC.

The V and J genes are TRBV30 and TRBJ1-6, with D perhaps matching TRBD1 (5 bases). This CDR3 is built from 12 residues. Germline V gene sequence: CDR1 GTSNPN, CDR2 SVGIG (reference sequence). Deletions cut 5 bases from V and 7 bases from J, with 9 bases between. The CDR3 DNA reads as TGTGCCTGGGGACATCCCAATTCACCCCTCCACTTT. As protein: CAWGHPNSPLHF.

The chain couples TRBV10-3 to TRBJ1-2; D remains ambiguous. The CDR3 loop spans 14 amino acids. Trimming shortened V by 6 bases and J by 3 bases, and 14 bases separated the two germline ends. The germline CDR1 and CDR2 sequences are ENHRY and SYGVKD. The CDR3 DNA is TGTGCCATCAGAGGTTCAACTAAGGACTATGGCTACACCTTC. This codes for CAIRGSTKDYGYTF.

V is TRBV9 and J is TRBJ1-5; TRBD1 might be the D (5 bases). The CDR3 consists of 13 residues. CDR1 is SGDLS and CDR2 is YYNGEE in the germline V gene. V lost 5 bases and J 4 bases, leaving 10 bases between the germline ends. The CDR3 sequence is CASSAQENQPQHF. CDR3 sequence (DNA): TGTGCCAGCAGTGCACAGGAAAATCAGCCCCAGCATTTT.

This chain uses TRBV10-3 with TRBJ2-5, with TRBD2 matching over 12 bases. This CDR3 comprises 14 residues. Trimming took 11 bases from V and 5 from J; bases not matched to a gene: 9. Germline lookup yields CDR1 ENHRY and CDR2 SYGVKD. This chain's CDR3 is CASKTSGGRETQYF. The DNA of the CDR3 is TGTGCCTCCAAGACTAGCGGGGGTCGGGAGACCCAGTACTTC.

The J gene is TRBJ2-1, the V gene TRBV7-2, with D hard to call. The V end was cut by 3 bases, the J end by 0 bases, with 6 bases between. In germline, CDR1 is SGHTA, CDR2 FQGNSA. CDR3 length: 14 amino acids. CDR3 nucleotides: TGTGCCAGCAGCTTCTCAAGCTCCTACAATGAGCAGTTCTTC. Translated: CASSFSSSYNEQFF.

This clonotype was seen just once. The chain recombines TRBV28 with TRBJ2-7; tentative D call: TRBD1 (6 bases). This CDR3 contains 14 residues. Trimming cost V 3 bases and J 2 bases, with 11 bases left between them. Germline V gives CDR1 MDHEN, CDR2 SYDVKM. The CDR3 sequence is CASSFLGATYEQYF. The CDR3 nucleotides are TGTGCCAGCAGTTTTCTGGGGGCTACCTACGAGCAGTACTTC.

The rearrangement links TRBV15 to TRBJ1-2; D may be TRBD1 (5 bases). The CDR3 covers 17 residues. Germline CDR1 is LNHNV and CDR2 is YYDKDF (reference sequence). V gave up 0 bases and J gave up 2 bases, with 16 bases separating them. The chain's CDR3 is CATSREFGGIGNYGYTF. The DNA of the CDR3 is TGTGCCACCAGCAGAGAATTTGGGGGAATCGGAAACTATGGCTACACCTTC.

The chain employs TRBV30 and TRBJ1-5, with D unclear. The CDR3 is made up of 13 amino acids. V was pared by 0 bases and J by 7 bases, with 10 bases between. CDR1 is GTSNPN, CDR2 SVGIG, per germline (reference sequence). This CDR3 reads CAWSVNQAQPQHF. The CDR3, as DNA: TGTGCCTGGAGTGTCAATCAGGCCCAGCCCCAGCATTTT.

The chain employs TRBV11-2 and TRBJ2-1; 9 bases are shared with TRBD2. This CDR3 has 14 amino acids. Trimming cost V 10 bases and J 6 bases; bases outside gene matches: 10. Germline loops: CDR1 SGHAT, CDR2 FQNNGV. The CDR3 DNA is TGTGCCACCCCGGGAGCGGGAGGTCCCAATGAGCAGTTCTTC. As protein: CATPGAGGPNEQFF.

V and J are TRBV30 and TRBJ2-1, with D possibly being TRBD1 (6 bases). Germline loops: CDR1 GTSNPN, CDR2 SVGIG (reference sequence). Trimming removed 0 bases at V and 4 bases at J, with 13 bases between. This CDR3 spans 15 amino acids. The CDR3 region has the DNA TGTGCCTGGAGTGTAGGCCTAGGGGGTTACAATGAGCAGTTCTTC. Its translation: CAWSVGLGGYNEQFF.

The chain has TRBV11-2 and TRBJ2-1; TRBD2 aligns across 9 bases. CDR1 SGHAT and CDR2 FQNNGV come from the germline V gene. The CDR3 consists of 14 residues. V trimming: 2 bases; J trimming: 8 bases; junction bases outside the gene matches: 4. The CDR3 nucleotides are TGTGCCAGCAGCTTATTAGCGGGAGCTCATGAGCAGTTCTTC. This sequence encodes CASSLLAGAHEQFF.

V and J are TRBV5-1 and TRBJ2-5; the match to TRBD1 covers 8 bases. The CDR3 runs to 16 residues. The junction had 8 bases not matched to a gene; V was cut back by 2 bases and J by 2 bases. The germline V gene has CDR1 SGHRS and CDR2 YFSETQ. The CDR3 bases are TGCGCCAGCAGCTTCTCTCGGACAGGGACGCAAGAGACCCAGTACTTC. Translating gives CASSFSRTGTQETQYF. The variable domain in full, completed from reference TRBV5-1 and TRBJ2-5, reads KAGVTQTPRYLIKTRGQQVTLSCSPISGHRSVSWYQQTPGQGLQFLFEYFSETQRNKGNFPGRFSGRQFSNSRSEMNVSTLELGDSALYLCASSFSRTGTQETQYFGPGTRLLVL.

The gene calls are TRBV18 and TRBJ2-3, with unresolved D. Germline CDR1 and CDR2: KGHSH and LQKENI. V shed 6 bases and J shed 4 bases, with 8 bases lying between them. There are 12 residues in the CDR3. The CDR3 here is CASSPMADTQYF. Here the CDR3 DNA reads TGTGCCAGCTCCCCCATGGCAGATACGCAGTATTTT.

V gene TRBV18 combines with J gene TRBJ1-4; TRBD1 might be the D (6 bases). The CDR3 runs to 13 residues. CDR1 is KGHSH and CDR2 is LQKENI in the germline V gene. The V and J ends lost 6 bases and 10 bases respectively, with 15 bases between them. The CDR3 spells CASSPGGGRKLFF. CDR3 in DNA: TGTGCCAGCTCCCCGGGGGGCGGCCGAAAACTGTTTTTT.

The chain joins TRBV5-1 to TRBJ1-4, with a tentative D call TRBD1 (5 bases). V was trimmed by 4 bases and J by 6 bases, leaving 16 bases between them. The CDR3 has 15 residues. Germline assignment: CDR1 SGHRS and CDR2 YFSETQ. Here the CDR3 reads CASSGRDEGDEKLFF. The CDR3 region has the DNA TGCGCCAGCAGCGGCCGGGACGAAGGGGATGAAAAACTGTTTTTT.

CDR3 nucleotides: TGTGCCAGCAGCCAAGGGGGAGTAACTTTCCATGAGCAGTTCTTC. This translates into CASSQGGVTFHEQFF. The gene calls are TRBV14 and TRBJ2-1; D may be TRBD2 (5 bases). From germline, CDR1 is SGHDN and CDR2 FVKESK. Trimming left V 1 base short and J 8 bases short, with 15 bases between. This CDR3 region has 15 residues.

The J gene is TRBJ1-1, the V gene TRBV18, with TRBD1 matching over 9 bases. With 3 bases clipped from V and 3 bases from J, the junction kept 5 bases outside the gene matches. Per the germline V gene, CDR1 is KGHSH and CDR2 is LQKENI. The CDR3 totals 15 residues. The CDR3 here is CASSPGTGTYTEAFF. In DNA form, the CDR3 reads TGTGCCAGCTCACCCGGGACAGGGACGTACACTGAAGCTTTCTTT.

CDR3 sequence: CASGMGQGKAFF. Written as DNA, the CDR3 is TGTGCCAGCGGGATGGGACAGGGTAAGGCTTTCTTT. The chain joins TRBV2 to TRBJ1-1, with 9 nucleotides matching TRBD1. Germline CDR1 is SNHLY and CDR2 is FYNNEI. The trim removed 8 bases at V and 11 bases at J, leaving 9 bases unmatched. CDR3 length: 12 residues.

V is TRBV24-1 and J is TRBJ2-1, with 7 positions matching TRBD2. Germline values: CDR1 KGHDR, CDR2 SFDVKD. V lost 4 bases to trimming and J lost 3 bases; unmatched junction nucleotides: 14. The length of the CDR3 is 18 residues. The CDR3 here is CATSDSSPSSGHYNEQFF. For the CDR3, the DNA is TGTGCCACCAGTGACAGCTCCCCCTCTAGCGGCCACTACAATGAGCAGTTCTTC.

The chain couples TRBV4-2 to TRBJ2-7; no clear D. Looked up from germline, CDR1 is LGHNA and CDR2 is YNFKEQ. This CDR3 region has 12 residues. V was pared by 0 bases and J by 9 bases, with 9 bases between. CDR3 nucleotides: TGTGCCAGCAGCCAAGATGGGCAGACGCAGTACTTC. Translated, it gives CASSQDGQTQYF.

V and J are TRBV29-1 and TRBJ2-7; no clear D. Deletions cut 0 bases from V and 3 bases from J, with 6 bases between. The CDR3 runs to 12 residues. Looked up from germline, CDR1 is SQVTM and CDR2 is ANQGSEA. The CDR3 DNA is TGCAGCGTTGAAGATGGCCGCTACGAGCAGTACTTC. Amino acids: CSVEDGRYEQYF.